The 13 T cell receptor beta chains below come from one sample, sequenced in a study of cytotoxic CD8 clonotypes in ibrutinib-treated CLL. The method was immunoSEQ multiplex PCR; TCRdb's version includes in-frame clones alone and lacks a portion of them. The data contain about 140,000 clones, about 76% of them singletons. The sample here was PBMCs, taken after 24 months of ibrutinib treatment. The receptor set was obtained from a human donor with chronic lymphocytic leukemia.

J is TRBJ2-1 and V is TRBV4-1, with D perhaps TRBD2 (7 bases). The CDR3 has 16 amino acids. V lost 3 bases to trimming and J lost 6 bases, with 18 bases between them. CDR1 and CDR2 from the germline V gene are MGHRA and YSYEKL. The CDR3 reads CASSQGWGLAANEQFF. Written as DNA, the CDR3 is TGCGCCAGCAGCCAGGGGTGGGGGCTAGCGGCCAATGAGCAGTTCTTC.

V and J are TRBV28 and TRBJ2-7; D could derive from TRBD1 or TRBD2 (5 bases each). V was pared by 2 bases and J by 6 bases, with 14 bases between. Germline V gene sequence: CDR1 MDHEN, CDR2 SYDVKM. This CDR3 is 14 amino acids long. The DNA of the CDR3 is TGTGCCAGCAGTTTAAGGTGGCAGGGACCCGAGCAGTACTTC. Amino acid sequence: CASSLRWQGPEQYF.

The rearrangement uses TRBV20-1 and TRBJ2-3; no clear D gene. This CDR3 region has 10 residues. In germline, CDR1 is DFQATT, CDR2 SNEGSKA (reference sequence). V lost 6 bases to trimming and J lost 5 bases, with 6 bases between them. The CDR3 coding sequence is TGCAGTGCCCCGGTAGATACGCAGTATTTT. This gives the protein CSAPVDTQYF.

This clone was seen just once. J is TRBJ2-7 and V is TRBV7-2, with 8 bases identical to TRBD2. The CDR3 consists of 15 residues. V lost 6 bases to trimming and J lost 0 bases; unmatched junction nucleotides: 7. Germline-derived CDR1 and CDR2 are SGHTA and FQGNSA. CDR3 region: CASRPAGVTSYEQYF. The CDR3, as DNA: TGTGCCAGCAGACCAGCGGGAGTGACCTCCTACGAGCAGTACTTC.

CDR3 protein: CASSDRGPHEQYF. The CDR3 nucleotides read TGTGCCAGCAGCGACAGGGGGCCTCACGAGCAGTACTTC. This chain uses TRBV27 with TRBJ2-7; 10 bases line up with TRBD1. Germline V gives CDR1 MNHEY, CDR2 SMNVEV (reference sequence). Trimming took 6 bases from V and 5 from J; bases not matched to a gene: 4. The CDR3 is 13 residues long.

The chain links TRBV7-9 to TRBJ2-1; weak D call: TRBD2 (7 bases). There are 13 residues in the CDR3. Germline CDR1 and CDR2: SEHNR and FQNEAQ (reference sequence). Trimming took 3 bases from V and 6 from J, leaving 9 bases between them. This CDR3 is CASSLAGANEQFF. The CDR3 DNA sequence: TGTGCCAGCAGCTTGGCGGGGGCCAATGAGCAGTTCTTC.

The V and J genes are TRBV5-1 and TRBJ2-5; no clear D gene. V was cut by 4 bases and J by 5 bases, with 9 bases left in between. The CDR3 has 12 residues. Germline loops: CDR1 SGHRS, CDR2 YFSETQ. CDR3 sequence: CASSPPTETQYF. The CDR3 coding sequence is TGCGCCAGCAGCCCACCCACCGAGACCCAGTACTTC.

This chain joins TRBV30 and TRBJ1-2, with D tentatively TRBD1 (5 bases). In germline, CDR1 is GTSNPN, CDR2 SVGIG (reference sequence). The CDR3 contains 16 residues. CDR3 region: CARLLVGTPSLDGYTF. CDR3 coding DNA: TGTGCTCGACTACTCGTCGGGACTCCCAGTCTAGATGGCTACACCTTC.

CDR3 sequence: CASARAAEAFF. CDR3 in DNA: TGTGCCAGCGCCAGAGCAGCCGAAGCTTTCTTT. V is TRBV7-9 and J is TRBJ1-1; the D is unclear. This CDR3 region has 11 residues. V lost 8 bases and J 8 bases, leaving 12 bases between the germline ends. CDR1 is SEHNR, CDR2 FQNEAQ, per germline (reference sequence).

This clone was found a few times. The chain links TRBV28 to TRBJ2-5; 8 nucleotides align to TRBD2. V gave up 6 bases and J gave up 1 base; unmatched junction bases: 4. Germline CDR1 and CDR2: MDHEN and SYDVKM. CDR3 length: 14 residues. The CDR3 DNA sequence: TGTGCCAGCAGCCTTAGCGGGGCCCAAGAGACCCAGTACTTC. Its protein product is CASSLSGAQETQYF.

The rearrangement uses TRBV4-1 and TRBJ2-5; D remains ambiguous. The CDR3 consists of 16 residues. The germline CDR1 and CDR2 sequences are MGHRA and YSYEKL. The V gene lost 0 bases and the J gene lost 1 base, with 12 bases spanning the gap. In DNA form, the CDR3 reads TGCGCCAGCAGCCAAGACTTGGGAACCACCCAAGAGACCCAGTACTTC. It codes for CASSQDLGTTQETQYF.

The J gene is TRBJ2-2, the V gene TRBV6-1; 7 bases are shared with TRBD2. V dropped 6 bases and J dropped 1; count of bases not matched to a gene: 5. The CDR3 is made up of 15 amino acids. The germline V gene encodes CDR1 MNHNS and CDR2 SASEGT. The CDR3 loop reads CASSLGLGNTGELFF. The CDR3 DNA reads TGTGCCAGCAGCCTAGGACTAGGGAACACCGGGGAGCTGTTTTTT.

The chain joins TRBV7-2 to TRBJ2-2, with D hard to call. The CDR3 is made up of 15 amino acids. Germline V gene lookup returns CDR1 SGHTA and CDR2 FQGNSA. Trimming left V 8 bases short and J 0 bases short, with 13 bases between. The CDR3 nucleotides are TGTGCCAGCTCCCATGGGCGACCGAACACCGGGGAGCTGTTTTTT. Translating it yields CASSHGRPNTGELFF.